This record concerns one T cell receptor (beta chain) sequence. What it recognizes is unknown. The germline gives CDR1 LNHDA, CDR2 SQIVND (reference sequence). V shed 3 bases and J 1 base; nucleotides not matched to a gene: 5. The length of the CDR3 is 15 residues. Samples were taken several times over chemoradiotherapy. Using immunoSEQ multiplex PCR, the repertoire was profiled, and TCRdb retains in-frame clones only, with some absent. The sample lists fewer than 25,000 clones; around 90% were seen once. These data belong to a study of chemoradiotherapy in HPV16-positive cancers. General study results and limits: Candidate HPV-specific clones and E7-related TCR motifs grew in tumor during treatment.

Here the sequenced sample was blood, taken from a patient who underwent chemoradiotherapy. The sequence derives from a human donor with HPV-associated anogenital cancer. The chain is built from TRBV19 and TRBJ1-2, with 7 bases fitting TRBD1. CDR3 nucleotides: TGTGCCAGTAGTATGTCGGGACAGATTAACTATGGCTACACCTTC. It encodes CASSMSGQINYGYTF.